The T cell receptor beta chain described here comes from a study of OX40 agonist ivuxolimab in advanced cancers. The protocol was immunoSEQ multiplex PCR, while the TCRdb copy is restricted to in-frame clones and leaves out a portion. The profile shows tens of thousands of clones, approximately 84% of them singletons. Germline V gives CDR1 LNHNV, CDR2 YYDKDF (reference sequence). The CDR3 runs 13 residues. V was shortened by 6 bases and J by 5 bases, with 13 bases between the two germline ends. Sequencing was performed on CD4+ or CD8+ T cells sorted from blood, taken in a trial of the OX40 agonist ivuxolimab. The clonotype was recovered from an adult with an advanced solid tumor such as melanoma, head and neck, liver or kidney cancer. V and J are TRBV15 and TRBJ1-2; no reliable D call. The CDR3 spells CATSSGSGYGYTF. DNA of the CDR3: TGTGCCACCAGTTCGGGGAGTGGATATGGCTACACCTTC.